These T cell receptor beta chains were read from a single sample in a study of shared clonotypes between healthy human individuals. TCRdb's copy holds only in-frame clones and misses some; the assay was immunoSEQ multiplex PCR. In the table there are around 980,000 clones, about 84% of which are singletons. Sequences were obtained from memory CD4+ T cells from PBMCs. Receptor source: a man aged 18-30 years in good health. Some clones in this sample may be carry-over from other donors' samples. CDR3s include the opening cysteine and the closing phenylalanine or tryptophan. Each record gives: clone size, J gene, V gene, CDR3 length, D gene, CDR3 DNA, CDR3 protein. D genes are given only for firm matches. A row's size may be missing; if present it is once, few, many or a size class.

>NA|TRBJ2-1|TRBV6-5|15|NA
TGTGCCAGCAGTTACTCTGGGAATTCCGGCAATGAGCAGTTCTTC
CASSYSGNSGNEQFF
>NA|TRBJ1-3|TRBV27|16|TRBD1
TGTGCCAGCAGGCGGACAGGTTCAATCTCTGGAAACACCATATATTTT
CASRRTGSISGNTIYF
>NA|TRBJ2-7|TRBV11-2|14|TRBD2
TGTGCCAGCAGCCGTCCAGCGGGAGGGTACGAGCAGTACTTC
CASSRPAGGYEQYF
>NA|TRBJ2-7|TRBV18|15|TRBD1
TGTGCCAGCTCACCACCCGGGACAGAATCCTACGAGCAGTACTTC
CASSPPGTESYEQYF
>NA|TRBJ2-7|TRBV5-1|15|NA
TGCGCCAGCAGCCCAGAGGCTGGGGGCTCCTACGAGCAGTACTTC
CASSPEAGGSYEQYF
>NA|TRBJ1-4|TRBV2|15|TRBD1
TGTGCCAGCAGGGTTACAGGGGAGAAGAGTGAAAAACTGTTTTTT
CASRVTGEKSEKLFF
>few|TRBJ2-1|TRBV29-1|14|NA
TGCAGCGTTGTCGCCACCCAAAATGGGAATGAGCAGTTCTTC
CSVVATQNGNEQFF
>once|TRBJ1-1|TRBV28|13|NA
TGTGCCAGCAGTTTTTCCTGGGAGACTGAAGCTTTCTTT
CASSFSWETEAFF
>NA|TRBJ1-1|TRBV7-2|16|NA
TGTGCCAGCAGGTTAACCCTCGGGGGGGGCTACACTGAAGCTTTCTTT
CASRLTLGGGYTEAFF
>NA|TRBJ1-2|TRBV28|14|TRBD1
TGTGCCAGCAGTCGGACAGGGCTTAACTATGGCTACACCTTC
CASSRTGLNYGYTF
>NA|TRBJ2-5|TRBV5-1|14|TRBD1
TGCGCCAGCAGGCCCGGGACAGGGAAAGAGACCCAGTACTTC
CASRPGTGKETQYF
>once|TRBJ2-7|TRBV30|14|NA
TGTGCCTGGGACATGGGGAGGTTTTCCTACGAGCAGTACTTC
CAWDMGRFSYEQYF
>NA|TRBJ1-1|TRBV28|12|NA
TGTGCCAGCAGTTTAGCTACAGGCAAAGCTTTCTTT
CASSLATGKAFF
>NA|TRBJ2-3|TRBV29-1|18|TRBD2
TGCAGCGTTGAAAGGACTAGCGGGTCCCGGACTAATGTAGATACGCAGTATTTT
CSVERTSGSRTNVDTQYF